These 26 T cell receptor beta chains were sequenced from one sample in a study of T-cell reconstitution after alpha-beta-depleted transplantation in children. Unique molecular identifiers tagged the TCRbeta library. TCRdb redid the calling of the PCR reads with MiXCR, one entry per CDR3 protein. The table includes roughly 100,000 distinct CDR3 sequences, approximately 6% detected once. Sequences were derived from PBMCs, mostly from graft donor cells, sampled 60 days after TCRalphabeta/CD19-depleted stem cell transplant. Receptors were obtained from a female patient aged 2-10 years who had a stem cell transplant for Fanconi anemia, so the T cells may come from the graft donor.

The rearrangement uses TRBV29-1 and TRBJ1-2; no definite D call. Per the germline V gene, CDR1 is SQVTM and CDR2 is ANQGSEA. The CDR3 is made up of 15 amino acids. V lost 5 bases to trimming and J lost 2 bases, with 18 bases between them. CDR3 bases: TGCAGCGTTCTTGGGGATAAGCTCGGGAACTATGGCTACACCTTC. This translates into CSVLGDKLGNYGYTF.

This clonotype was seen many times. This sequence joins TRBV25-1 and TRBJ1-1; D not resolved. Germline V lookup: CDR1 MGHDK, CDR2 SYGVNS. Trimming pared 3 bases from V and 2 bases from J, leaving 10 bases between. The CDR3 sequence is 14 residues long. The CDR3 DNA reads as TGTGCCAGCAGTGATGCAGTGACTAACACTGAAGCTTTCTTT. Protein sequence: CASSDAVTNTEAFF.

This clonotype was recorded at least ten times. The chain links TRBV28 to TRBJ2-7; TRBD2 agrees at 9 bases. The CDR3 runs 18 residues. CDR1 and CDR2 from the germline V gene are MDHEN and SYDVKM. V was clipped by 1 base and J by 4 bases; unmatched bases: 14. The CDR3 loop is CASSLFLSGSKFEYEQYF. The CDR3 DNA is TGTGCCAGCAGTTTATTTCTTAGCGGGAGTAAGTTCGAGTACGAGCAGTACTTC.

This clonotype turned up a few times. The rearrangement joins TRBV25-1 to TRBJ2-5; the D call may be TRBD1 or TRBD2 (6 bases each). Germline values: CDR1 MGHDK, CDR2 SYGVNS. The CDR3 extends over 13 amino acids. The ends were cut back, 4 bases at V and 4 bases at J, with 10 bases in the middle. Here the CDR3 DNA reads TGTGCCAGCAGTGGTGGGGGGCGAGAGACCCAGTACTTC. This encodes CASSGGGRETQYF.

This clonotype occurred many times. This rearrangement joins TRBV28 to TRBJ2-7; D gene unclear. Germline CDR1 and CDR2: MDHEN and SYDVKM. V dropped 3 bases and J dropped 2 bases, with 8 bases sitting between them. The CDR3 covers 13 residues. For the CDR3, the DNA is TGTGCCAGCAGTTTCTCCGGCGCCTACGAGCAGTACTTC. Translation gives CASSFSGAYEQYF.

This clonotype was seen ten or more times. The chain is built from TRBV5-6 and TRBJ2-6, with D uncertain. CDR1 and CDR2 (germline): SGHDT, YYEEEE. The V and J ends lost 0 bases and 0 bases respectively, with 10 bases between them. The CDR3 length is 17 residues. The CDR3 sequence is CASSLALKLSGANVLTF. DNA for the CDR3: TGTGCCAGCAGCTTGGCTCTCAAACTCTCTGGGGCCAACGTCCTGACTTTC. Full variable domain (outside the CDR3, taken from reference TRBV5-6 and TRBJ2-6): DAGVTQSPTHLIKTRGQQVTLRCSPKSGHDTVSWYQQALGQGPQFIFQYYEEEERQRGNFPDRFSGHQFPNYSSELNVNALLLGDSALYLCASSLALKLSGANVLTFGAGSRLTVL.

This clonotype was found many times. The rearrangement joins TRBV12-3 or TRBV12-4 to TRBJ2-3; no clear D gene. The CDR3 has 13 residues. V lost 7 bases to trimming and J lost 2 bases, with 10 bases between them. This CDR3 is CASNPLYTDTQYF. The CDR3 DNA follows: TGTGCCAGCAACCCACTCTACACAGATACGCAGTATTTT.

This sequence joins TRBV7-8 and TRBJ2-7, with 10 bases fitting TRBD2. Trimming removed 6 bases from V and 4 bases from J; junction bases left unmatched: 6. Germline-derived CDR1 and CDR2 are SGHVS and FQNEAQ. This CDR3 spans 14 amino acids. CDR3 sequence reads: CASSPSGRAYEQYF. The DNA for the CDR3 is TGTGCCAGCAGTCCGAGCGGGAGGGCATACGAGCAGTACTTC.

This clonotype was detected a few times. This sequence joins TRBV18 and TRBJ2-3; D tentatively fits TRBD1 or TRBD2 (6 bases each). The CDR3 loop spans 14 amino acids. Germline assignment: CDR1 KGHSH and CDR2 LQKENI. V dropped 2 bases and J dropped 6 bases, with 12 bases sitting between them. The CDR3 reads CASSPIGGGDTQYF. The CDR3 bases are TGTGCCAGCTCACCAATTGGAGGGGGTGATACGCAGTATTTT.

This clonotype was counted ten times or more. The V and J genes are TRBV20-1 and TRBJ2-1; the match to TRBD2 covers 12 bases. V was clipped by 6 bases and J by 6 bases; unmatched bases: 6. The CDR3 has 14 amino acids. From germline, CDR1 is DFQATT and CDR2 SNEGSKA (reference sequence). The CDR3 here is CSAVGLAGFNEQFF. CDR3 DNA sequence: TGCAGTGCGGTCGGACTAGCGGGATTCAATGAGCAGTTCTTC.

There are many counts of this clonotype. V gene TRBV7-9 combines with J gene TRBJ1-1; D may be TRBD1 (6 bases). The V gene lost 1 base and the J gene lost 5 bases, with 14 bases spanning the gap. The CDR3 covers 15 residues. Germline loops: CDR1 SEHNR, CDR2 FQNEAQ (reference sequence). The CDR3 sequence is CASSLGSGGPTEAFF. The DNA for the CDR3 is TGTGCCAGCAGCTTAGGATCCGGGGGGCCGACTGAAGCTTTCTTT.

This clonotype was recorded at least ten times. The rearrangement uses TRBV20-1 and TRBJ2-7; the D gene is possibly TRBD2 (5 bases). This CDR3 has 14 amino acids. CDR1 is DFQATT and CDR2 is SNEGSKA in the germline V gene (reference sequence). Trimming stripped 3 bases from V and 0 bases from J, with 12 bases between. In DNA form, the CDR3 reads TGCAGTGCTAGCTTCGCGGGCAACTCCTACGAGCAGTACTTC. As protein: CSASFAGNSYEQYF.

Ten or more counts support this clonotype. V and J are TRBV5-1 and TRBJ2-1, with 10 bases that match TRBD2. CDR3 length equals 15 residues. The V segment lost 1 base and the J segment 6 bases; nucleotides outside the gene matches: 4. Per the germline V gene, CDR1 is SGHRS and CDR2 is YFSETQ. This chain's CDR3 is CASSLWASGGNEQFF. The CDR3 DNA follows: TGCGCCAGCAGCTTGTGGGCTAGCGGGGGCAATGAGCAGTTCTTC.

This clonotype was recorded at least ten times. The CDR3 spells CASSLGMNTEAFF. The CDR3 coding sequence is TGTGCCAGCAGTTTGGGAATGAACACTGAAGCTTTCTTT. The rearrangement joins TRBV12-3 or TRBV12-4 to TRBJ1-1; D remains ambiguous. The CDR3 extends over 13 amino acids. Trimming took 3 bases from V and 0 from J, leaving 5 bases between them.

The sample holds many counts of this clonotype. The chain joins TRBV10-3 to TRBJ2-7; 8 bases agree with TRBD1. Germline trimming cut 4 bases from V and 3 bases from J; bases unmatched to any gene: 5. The CDR3 is made up of 14 amino acids. The germline V gene has CDR1 ENHRY and CDR2 SYGVKD. CDR3 nucleotide sequence: TGTGCCATCAGTGCAGGGGGCGTTTTCTACGAGCAGTACTTC. Translating gives CAISAGGVFYEQYF.

A remark on this clonotype: This likely comes from a read error, as the CDR3 has no conserved phenylalanine or tryptophan at its end. This chain connects TRBV7-2 to TRBJ2-5; D perhaps matches TRBD2 (6 bases). Trimming took 4 bases from V and 3 from J, leaving 12 bases between them. Germline V CDR1 and CDR2: SGHTA, FQGNSA. CDR3 length: 14 amino acids. For the CDR3, the DNA is TGTGCCAGCAGCTCCCGGGAGTCGGAAGAGACCCAGTACTGC. Translated, it gives CASSSRESEETQYC.

Only a few counts were recorded for this clonotype. This sequence joins TRBV5-6 and TRBJ2-2; D is uncertain. Germline loops: CDR1 SGHDT, CDR2 YYEEEE. CDR3 length: 16 residues. V lost 6 bases and J 0 bases, leaving 15 bases between the germline ends. As DNA, the CDR3 is TGTGCCAGCACCATTGGGTGGATACCGAACACCGGGGAGCTGTTTTTT. Translating it yields CASTIGWIPNTGELFF. Looking up the rest from reference TRBV5-6 and TRBJ2-2 gives the full variable domain: DAGVTQSPTHLIKTRGQQVTLRCSPKSGHDTVSWYQQALGQGPQFIFQYYEEEERQRGNFPDRFSGHQFPNYSSELNVNALLLGDSALYLCASTIGWIPNTGELFFGEGSRLTVL.

In its sample, this clonotype was seen many times. The chain is built from TRBV7-9 and TRBJ2-7; D remains ambiguous. Germline V lookup: CDR1 SEHNR, CDR2 FQNEAQ (reference sequence). V gave up 6 bases and J gave up 4 bases, with 10 bases separating them. This CDR3 is 12 amino acids long. This CDR3 is CASRGDWYEQYF. CDR3 coding DNA: TGTGCCAGCAGAGGAGATTGGTACGAGCAGTACTTC. The complete variable domain, with remaining parts taken from reference TRBV7-9 and TRBJ2-7, reads DTGVSQNPRHKITKRGQNVTFRCDPISEHNRLYWYRQTLGQGPEFLTYFQNEAQLEKSRLLSDRFSAERPKGSFSTLEIQRTEQGDSAMYLCASRGDWYEQYFGPGTRLTVT.

This clonotype appeared many times. This rearrangement joins TRBV5-5 to TRBJ2-2; TRBD1 aligns across 8 bases. CDR1 is SGHKS, CDR2 YYEKEE, per germline (reference sequence). J gave up 5 bases and V 4 bases, and 10 bases lay outside the gene matches. CDR3 size: 16 residues. The CDR3 loop reads CASSPSTGVVTGELFF. CDR3 coding DNA: TGTGCCAGCAGCCCATCGACAGGGGTGGTAACCGGGGAGCTGTTTTTT. Supplemented by reference TRBV5-5 and TRBJ2-2, the full variable domain reads DAGVTQSPTHLIKTRGQQVTLRCSPISGHKSVSWYQQVLGQGPQFIFQYYEKEERGRGNFPDRFSARQFPNYSSELNVNALLLGDSALYLCASSPSTGVVTGELFFGEGSRLTVL.

This clonotype was counted at least ten times. The rearrangement joins TRBV5-1 to TRBJ2-3; TRBD2 matches at 14 bases. The germline V gene encodes CDR1 SGHRS and CDR2 YFSETQ. This CDR3 is built from 19 residues. V shed 0 bases, J shed 5 bases, and the junction held 11 bases outside the gene matches. CDR3 DNA sequence: TGCGCCAGCAGCTTGGGACTAGCGGGGGGGATCCGCTCGGGAGATACGCAGTATTTT. It translates to CASSLGLAGGIRSGDTQYF.

This clonotype was detected many times. The chain's CDR3 is CSAKTSGGAIASETQYF. The CDR3, as DNA: TGCAGTGCCAAGACTAGCGGGGGGGCCATAGCTAGTGAGACCCAGTACTTC. The chain is built from TRBV20-1 and TRBJ2-5; 14 bases match TRBD2. The CDR3 contains 17 residues. With V trimmed by 6 bases and J by 5 bases, 14 bases remained unmatched. Germline V gene sequence: CDR1 DFQATT, CDR2 SNEGSKA (reference sequence).

This clonotype was counted ten times or more. This chain joins TRBV4-2 and TRBJ2-1; D might be TRBD2 (6 bases). This CDR3 comprises 17 residues. V lost 0 bases and J lost 4, with 16 bases in between. Germline CDR1 reads LGHNA; CDR2 reads YNFKEQ. In nucleotides, the CDR3 is TGTGCCAGCAGCCAAGAACCGGAGGGGTCTTATTACAATGAGCAGTTCTTC. Protein: CASSQEPEGSYYNEQFF.

This chain connects TRBV5-1 to TRBJ1-2; perhaps TRBD1 as D (5 bases). CDR3 size: 14 residues. The germline CDR1 and CDR2 sequences are SGHRS and YFSETQ. V gave up 0 bases and J gave up 5 bases, with 11 bases separating them. CDR3 residues: CASSLGGPPYGYTF. CDR3 in DNA: TGCGCCAGCAGCTTGGGGGGACCCCCATATGGCTACACCTTC.

This clonotype came up many times. The gene calls are TRBV7-2 and TRBJ1-6; 8 bases match TRBD1. CDR1 is SGHTA and CDR2 is FQGNSA in the germline V gene. The junction had 10 bases not matched to a gene; V was cut back by 5 bases and J by 7 bases. This CDR3 is built from 16 residues. For the CDR3, the DNA is TGTGCCAGCAGCCGCCCTCTGACAGGGGTGAATTCACCCCTCCACTTT. This sequence encodes CASSRPLTGVNSPLHF.

This clonotype was observed a handful of times. The J gene is TRBJ2-5, the V gene TRBV7-3; 7 bases are a match to TRBD2. In germline, CDR1 is SGHTA, CDR2 FQGTGA. The CDR3 consists of 14 residues. With 2 bases clipped from V and 4 bases from J, the junction kept 4 bases outside the gene matches. The CDR3 region has the DNA TGTGCCAGCAGCTTATACGGGAGGTTAGAGACCCAGTACTTC. Its protein is CASSLYGRLETQYF.

The genes are TRBV7-2 and TRBJ1-1, with unresolved D. CDR3 size: 15 residues. Germline CDR1 reads SGHTA; CDR2 reads FQGNSA. V was shortened by 2 bases and J by 1 base, with 11 bases between the two germline ends. CDR3 region: CASSLSGGRNTEAFF. CDR3 nucleotides: TGTGCCAGCAGCTTATCCGGTGGGAGGAACACTGAAGCTTTCTTT.